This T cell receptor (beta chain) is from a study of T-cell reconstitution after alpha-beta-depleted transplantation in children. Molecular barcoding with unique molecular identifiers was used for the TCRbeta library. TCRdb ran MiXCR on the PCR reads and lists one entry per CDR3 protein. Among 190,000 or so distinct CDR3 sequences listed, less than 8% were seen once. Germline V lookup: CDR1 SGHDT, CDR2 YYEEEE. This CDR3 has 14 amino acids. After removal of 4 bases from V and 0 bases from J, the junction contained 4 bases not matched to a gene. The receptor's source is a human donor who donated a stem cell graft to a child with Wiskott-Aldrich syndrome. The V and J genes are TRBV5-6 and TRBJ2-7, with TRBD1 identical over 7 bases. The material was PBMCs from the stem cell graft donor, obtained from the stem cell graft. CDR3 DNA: TGTGCCAGCAGCACCGGGACAGTCTCCTACGAGCAGTACTTC. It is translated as CASSTGTVSYEQYF.